The clone carrying this T cell receptor (beta chain) appeared a few times. The sample comes from a study of blood T cells in healthy people across ages. The J segment lost 2 bases and the V segment lost 5 bases, leaving 8 bases of the junction unmatched. Germline assignment: CDR1 MDHEN and CDR2 SYDVKM. The CDR3 loop spans 16 amino acids. Next came a second PCR, run for about 7 to 12 cycles, which used a sample-barcoded 5' primer along with a J-beta primer mix. TCRdb passed the 5' RACE reads through MiXCR, listing each CDR3 protein once. There are hundreds of thousands of distinct CDR3 sequences in the sample; around 25% occur only once, and more than 7.5% lies in the top ten. These data were likewise used in another study, on T cells of mothers and their children.

The gene calls are TRBV28 and TRBJ2-7; 11 bases line up with TRBD2. Sequenced: blood. The origin of this receptor is a boy between 10 and 17 years old in good health. CDR3 amino acids: CASSNLLAGVAYEQYF. CDR3 bases: TGTGCCAGCAGTAACCTACTAGCGGGGGTTGCCTACGAGCAGTACTTC.